The rows below give T cell receptor beta chains drawn from one sample of a study of cytotoxic CD8 clonotypes in ibrutinib-treated CLL. The data were produced by immunoSEQ multiplex PCR, yet TCRdb's version contains in-frame clones alone and is incomplete. Here the sample spans about 70,000 clones, 90% being singletons. This specimen consisted of PBMCs, obtained after 12 months of ibrutinib treatment. These receptors all come from a human donor with chronic lymphocytic leukemia. The CDR3 runs from the conserved cysteine through the conserved F or W. The D gene is left open where the match is weak. The size entry is marked missing in some rows and otherwise reads once, few, many or a size class.

v_call	clone_size	d_call	j_call	cdr3_aa	cdr3_nt
TRBV6-5	NA	TRBD2	TRBJ2-1	CASSYSASGGDNEQFF	TGTGCCAGCAGTTACAGCGCTAGCGGGGGGGACAATGAGCAGTTCTTC
TRBV27	NA	NA	TRBJ1-2	CASSFKPGGPGGYTF	TGTGCCAGCAGTTTCAAACCGGGGGGGCCAGGTGGCTACACCTTC
TRBV4-1	NA	NA	TRBJ2-7	CASSQGRSEQYF	TGCGCCAGCAGCCAGGGACGGAGTGAGCAGTACTTC
TRBV30	NA	NA	TRBJ1-5	CAWGPSVDQPQHF	TGTGCCTGGGGCCCTAGTGTCGATCAGCCCCAGCATTTT
TRBV6-5	NA	TRBD2	TRBJ2-1	CASSYVASGTYNEQFF	TGTGCCAGCAGTTACGTGGCTAGCGGGACCTACAATGAGCAGTTCTTC
TRBV5-8	NA	NA	TRBJ2-3	CASSLGRDRRTDTQYF	TGTGCCAGCAGCTTGGGGCGGGACAGACGCACAGATACGCAGTATTTT
TRBV4-3	NA	TRBD2	TRBJ2-3	CASSQEGTRGLAGGPSTDTQYF	TGCGCCAGCAGCCAAGAGGGTACAAGGGGACTAGCGGGAGGGCCGAGCACAGATACGCAGTATTTT
TRBV7-9	NA	TRBD2	TRBJ2-2	CASSSPGTSGRGSTGELFF	TGTGCCAGCAGCTCCCCCGGGACTAGCGGGAGGGGGAGCACCGGGGAGCTGTTTTTT
TRBV29-1	NA	NA	TRBJ1-4	CSVAHATNEKLFF	TGCAGCGTTGCCCATGCAACTAATGAAAAACTGTTTTTT
TRBV11-3	NA	NA	TRBJ1-1	CASSSEDLGEVCTEAFF	TGTGCCAGCAGCTCAGAGGACCTAGGTGAGGTGTGCACTGAAGCTTTCTTT
TRBV28	NA	TRBD1	TRBJ1-3	CASSRDRGTGNTIYF	TGTGCCAGCAGCCGTGACAGGGGGACAGGAAACACCATATATTTT
TRBV9	once	NA	TRBJ1-3	CASSVAQQRESNTIYF	TGTGCCAGCAGCGTAGCTCAGCAACGAGAGTCTAACACCATATATTTT
TRBV19	NA	NA	TRBJ2-1	CASSITSSYNEQFF	TGTGCCAGTAGTATTACTAGCTCCTACAATGAGCAGTTCTTC
TRBV9	NA	NA	TRBJ2-1	CASSVAWDNKQFF	TGTGCCAGCAGCGTAGCCTGGGACAATAAGCAGTTCTTC
TRBV28	NA	NA	TRBJ2-5	CASLTGRETQYF	TGTGCCAGCCTAACAGGGAGGGAGACCCAGTACTTC
TRBV28	NA	NA	TRBJ2-1	CATVIGGGSKNEQFF	TGTGCCACCGTGATAGGGGGGGGGTCTAAGAATGAGCAGTTCTTC
TRBV20-1	NA	NA	TRBJ2-7	CSARDDRKQYF	TGCAGTGCTAGAGATGATAGAAAGCAGTACTTC
TRBV19	once	TRBD1	TRBJ1-1	CASSAPSSGGTEAFF	TGTGCCAGTAGTGCCCCCTCCTCAGGGGGCACTGAAGCTTTCTTT
TRBV19	NA	NA	TRBJ1-5	CASSSPPRQDQPQHF	TGTGCCAGTAGTAGTCCTCCGAGACAGGATCAGCCCCAGCATTTT
TRBV19	NA	NA	TRBJ1-1	CASSMKWAGTEAFF	TGTGCCAGTAGTATGAAATGGGCTGGCACTGAAGCTTTCTTT
TRBV5-6	NA	NA	TRBJ1-5	CASSLFPTSQPQHF	TGTGCCAGCAGCTTGTTTCCTACATCTCAGCCCCAGCATTTT
TRBV2	NA	NA	TRBJ1-1	CASSEIALNTEAFF	TGTGCCAGCAGTGAGATAGCCTTGAACACTGAAGCTTTCTTT
TRBV5-6	NA	TRBD1	TRBJ2-7	CASSLQGPSSYEQYF	TGTGCCAGCAGTTTACAGGGGCCGAGCTCCTACGAGCAGTACTTC
TRBV7-9	NA	NA	TRBJ2-7	CASSLVTGLGYEQYF	TGTGCCAGCAGCTTAGTTACCGGACTGGGCTACGAGCAGTACTTC
TRBV27	NA	NA	TRBJ2-2	CASGGLMNTGELFF	TGTGCCAGCGGGGGACTGATGAACACCGGGGAGCTGTTTTTT
TRBV11-1	NA	TRBD1	TRBJ1-2	CASSPSRGRNYGYTF	TGTGCCAGCAGCCCCAGTAGGGGGCGAAACTATGGCTACACCTTC
TRBV28	NA	NA	TRBJ1-2	CASSNTGNYGYTF	TGTGCCAGCAGTAATACAGGGAACTATGGCTACACCTTC
TRBV29-1	NA	TRBD2	TRBJ2-1	CSVEGGSTSYNEQFF	TGCAGCGTTGAGGGAGGGTCCACCTCCTACAATGAGCAGTTCTTC
TRBV7-9	few	NA	TRBJ1-2	CASSLDSYGYTF	TGTGCCAGCAGCCTTGACTCCTATGGCTACACCTTC
TRBV6-1	NA	TRBD2	TRBJ2-1	CASCGVAGTYNEQFF	TGTGCCAGTTGTGGGGTAGCGGGAACCTACAATGAGCAGTTCTTC
TRBV7-2	NA	TRBD1	TRBJ1-2	CASSWTSGQGAYGYTF	TGTGCCAGCAGCTGGACTAGCGGACAGGGAGCCTATGGCTACACCTTC
TRBV5-1	NA	NA	TRBJ1-4	CASSLVNPGKLFF	TGCGCCAGCAGCTTGGTAAACCCGGGAAAACTGTTTTTT
TRBV15	once	NA	TRBJ2-5	CATSSYRNQETQYF	TGTGCCACCAGCAGCTACCGGAACCAAGAGACCCAGTACTTC
TRBV14	NA	NA	TRBJ1-3	CASSQDRRQAVYSGNTIYF	TGTGCCAGCAGCCAAGATCGGCGGCAGGCCGTCTACTCTGGAAACACCATATATTTT
TRBV6-1	NA	NA	TRBJ1-4	CASSDSKSAEKLFF	TGTGCCAGCAGTGACTCAAAGTCAGCCGAAAAACTGTTTTTT
TRBV2	NA	NA	TRBJ1-1	CATCETGQNTEAFF	TGTGCCACTTGTGAGACTGGACAGAACACTGAAGCTTTCTTT
TRBV7-9	NA	NA	TRBJ1-1	CASSFGGAPEAFF	TGTGCCAGCAGCTTTGGGGGGGCCCCTGAAGCTTTCTTT
TRBV4-2	NA	NA	TRBJ2-5	CASSQGRGGETQYF	TGTGCCAGCAGCCAAGGGAGGGGCGGAGAGACCCAGTACTTC
TRBV28	NA	NA	TRBJ2-7	CASSPLQGASTYEQYF	TGTGCCAGCAGTCCCTTACAGGGCGCATCAACCTACGAGCAGTACTTC
TRBV5-8	NA	TRBD2	TRBJ2-1	CASSLGLAGVNNEQFF	TGTGCCAGCAGCTTGGGACTAGCGGGAGTCAACAATGAGCAGTTCTTC
TRBV25-1	NA	NA	TRBJ1-4	CASSLDGQANEKLFF	TGTGCCAGCAGCCTAGACGGGCAAGCTAATGAAAAACTGTTTTTT
TRBV6-5	NA	NA	TRBJ1-4	CASSDGTIGKLFF	TGTGCCAGCAGTGACGGGACGATCGGAAAACTGTTTTTT
TRBV27	NA	TRBD1	TRBJ2-5	CASRNRGQETQYF	TGTGCCAGCAGGAACAGGGGCCAAGAGACCCAGTACTTC
TRBV5-1	NA	TRBD1	TRBJ2-7	CASSPGQGLEQYF	TGCGCCAGCAGCCCAGGACAGGGCCTCGAGCAGTACTTC
TRBV15	NA	NA	TRBJ2-3	CATSRVDRRPKGADTQYF	TGTGCCACCAGCAGAGTAGATCGCCGACCCAAGGGGGCAGATACGCAGTATTTT
TRBV19	NA	TRBD1	TRBJ1-1	CASSMAGGFTEAFF	TGTGCCAGTAGTATGGCAGGGGGTTTTACTGAAGCTTTCTTT
TRBV15	NA	NA	TRBJ1-2	CATSRGSYGYTF	TGTGCCACCAGCAGGGGATCGTATGGCTACACCTTC
TRBV27	NA	NA	TRBJ2-3	CATSTLAISTDTQYF	TGTGCCACCTCGACCCTAGCTATTAGCACAGATACGCAGTATTTT
TRBV27	few	TRBD1	TRBJ2-1	CASSYGGQGNEQFF	TGTGCCAGCAGTTATGGTGGACAGGGGAATGAGCAGTTCTTC
TRBV27	NA	NA	TRBJ2-7	CASSLISAGGNPYEQYF	TGTGCCAGCAGTTTGATTTCGGCCGGGGGCAACCCCTACGAGCAGTACTTC
TRBV27	NA	TRBD2	TRBJ2-7	CASSPPGTSGLAPSYEQYF	TGTGCCAGCAGCCCCCCCGGGACTAGCGGACTAGCCCCGTCCTACGAGCAGTACTTC
TRBV7-8	NA	NA	TRBJ2-2	CASSFPLRTGELFF	TGTGCCAGCAGCTTTCCCCTCCGCACCGGGGAGCTGTTTTTT
TRBV11-3	NA	NA	TRBJ1-2	CASSLDQTGTLYGYTF	TGTGCCAGCAGCTTAGACCAAACCGGGACACTCTATGGCTACACCTTC
TRBV15	NA	NA	TRBJ1-2	CATSSGDRTNYGYTF	TGTGCCACCAGCAGTGGAGACAGGACTAACTATGGCTACACCTTC
TRBV6-5	NA	NA	TRBJ2-7	CASSYSSSSEQYF	TGTGCCAGCAGTTATAGCAGCTCGAGCGAGCAGTACTTC